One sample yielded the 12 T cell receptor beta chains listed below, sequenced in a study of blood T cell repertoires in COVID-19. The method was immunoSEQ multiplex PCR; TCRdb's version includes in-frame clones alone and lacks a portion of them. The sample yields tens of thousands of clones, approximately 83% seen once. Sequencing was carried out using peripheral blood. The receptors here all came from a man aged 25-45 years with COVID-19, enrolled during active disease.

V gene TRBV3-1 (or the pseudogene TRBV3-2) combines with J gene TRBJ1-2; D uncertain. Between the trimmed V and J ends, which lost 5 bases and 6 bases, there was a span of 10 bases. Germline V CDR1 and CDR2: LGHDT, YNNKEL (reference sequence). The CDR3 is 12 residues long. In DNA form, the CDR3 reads TGTGCCAGCAGCAGGAGAGCGGATGGCTACACCTTC. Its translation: CASSRRADGYTF.

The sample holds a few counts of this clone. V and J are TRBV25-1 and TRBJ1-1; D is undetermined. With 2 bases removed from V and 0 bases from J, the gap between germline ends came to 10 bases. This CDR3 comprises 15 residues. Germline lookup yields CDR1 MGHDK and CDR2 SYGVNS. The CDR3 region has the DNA TGTGCCAGCAGTGAACTGAGAGGCATGAACACTGAAGCTTTCTTT. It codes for CASSELRGMNTEAFF. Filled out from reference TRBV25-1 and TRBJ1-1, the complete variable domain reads EADIYQTPRYLVIGTGKKITLECSQTMGHDKMYWYQQDPGMELHLIHYSYGVNSTEKGDLSSESTVSRIRTEHFPLTLESARPSHTSQYLCASSELRGMNTEAFFGQGTRLTVV.

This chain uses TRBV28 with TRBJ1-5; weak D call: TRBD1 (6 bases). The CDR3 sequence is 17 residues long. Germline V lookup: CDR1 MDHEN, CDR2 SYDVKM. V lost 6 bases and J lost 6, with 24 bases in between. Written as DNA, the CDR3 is TGTGCCAGCAGCCTACTCCCGGGACGGCAGACAGGTCAGCCCCAGCATTTT. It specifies CASSLLPGRQTGQPQHF.

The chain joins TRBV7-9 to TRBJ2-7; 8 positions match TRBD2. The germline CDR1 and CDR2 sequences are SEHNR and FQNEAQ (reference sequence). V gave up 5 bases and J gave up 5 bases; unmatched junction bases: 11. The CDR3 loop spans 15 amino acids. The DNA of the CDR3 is TGTGCCAGCAGCAGCGCAGGGACTAGGTTTGACGAGCAGTACTTC. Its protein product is CASSSAGTRFDEQYF.

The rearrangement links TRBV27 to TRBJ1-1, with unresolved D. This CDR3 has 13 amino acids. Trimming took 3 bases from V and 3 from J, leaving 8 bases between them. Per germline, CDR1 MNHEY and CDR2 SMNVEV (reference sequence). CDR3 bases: TGTGCCAGCAGTTTCCGCGGATACACTGAAGCTTTCTTT. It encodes CASSFRGYTEAFF.

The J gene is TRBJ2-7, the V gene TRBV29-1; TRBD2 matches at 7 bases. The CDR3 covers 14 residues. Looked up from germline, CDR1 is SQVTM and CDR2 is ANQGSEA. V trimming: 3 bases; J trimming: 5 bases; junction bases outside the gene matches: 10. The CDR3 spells CSVEWGGFGDEQYF. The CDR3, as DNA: TGCAGCGTTGAGTGGGGAGGGTTCGGCGACGAGCAGTACTTC.

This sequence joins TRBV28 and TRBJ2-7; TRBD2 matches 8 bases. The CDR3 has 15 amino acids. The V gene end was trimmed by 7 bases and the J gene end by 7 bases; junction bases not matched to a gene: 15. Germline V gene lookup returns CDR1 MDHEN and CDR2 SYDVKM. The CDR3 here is CASTDFRTSQREQYF. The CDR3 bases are TGTGCCAGCACCGATTTCCGGACTAGCCAGAGGGAGCAGTACTTC.

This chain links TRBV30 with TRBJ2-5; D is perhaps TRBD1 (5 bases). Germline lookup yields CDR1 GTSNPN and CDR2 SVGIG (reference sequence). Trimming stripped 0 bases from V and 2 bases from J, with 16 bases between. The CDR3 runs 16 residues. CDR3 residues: CAWSVGAAYGQETQYF. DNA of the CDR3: TGTGCCTGGAGTGTAGGGGCAGCGTATGGTCAAGAGACCCAGTACTTC.

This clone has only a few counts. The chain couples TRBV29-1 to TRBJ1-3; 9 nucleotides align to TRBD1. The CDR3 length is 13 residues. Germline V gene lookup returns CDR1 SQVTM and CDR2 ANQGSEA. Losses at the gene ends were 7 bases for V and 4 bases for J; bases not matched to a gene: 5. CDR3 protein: CSAETGGGNTIYF. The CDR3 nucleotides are TGCAGCGCCGAGACAGGGGGGGGAAACACCATATATTTT.

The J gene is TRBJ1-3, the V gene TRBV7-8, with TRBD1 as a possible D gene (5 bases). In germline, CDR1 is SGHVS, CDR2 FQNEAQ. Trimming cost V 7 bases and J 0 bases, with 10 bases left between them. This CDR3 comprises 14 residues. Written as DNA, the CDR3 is TGTGCCAGCAAACAGGTCCGCTCTGGAAACACCATATATTTT. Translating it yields CASKQVRSGNTIYF.

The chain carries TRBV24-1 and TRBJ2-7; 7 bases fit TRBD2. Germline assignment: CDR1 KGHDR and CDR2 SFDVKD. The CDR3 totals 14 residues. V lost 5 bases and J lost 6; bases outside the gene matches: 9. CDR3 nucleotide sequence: TGTGCCACCAGTGCCTCAGCGGGGCGTAGCGAGCAGTACTTC. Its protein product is CATSASAGRSEQYF.

The CDR3 bases are TGTGCCAGCAGTCGAAATAGGGGGTATCAAGAGACCCAGTACTTC. Its protein product is CASSRNRGYQETQYF. The genes are TRBV27 and TRBJ2-5; tentative D call: TRBD1 (6 bases). Trimming cost V 5 bases and J 2 bases, with 15 bases left between them. CDR1 and CDR2 (germline): MNHEY, SMNVEV (reference sequence). There are 15 residues in the CDR3.